This T cell receptor (beta chain) emerged from a study of T cells in Graves' hyperthyroidism and ophthalmopathy. Findings and caveats of the study: The model identified upcoming ophthalmopathy a median roughly 6.5 months ahead of onset.

Hyperthyroidism was newly diagnosed in patients aged 18 to 65 (duration under 2 months). With respect to this clonotype: Its target is not known.

The ends were cut back, 3 bases at V and 5 bases at J, with 8 bases in the middle. This CDR3 comprises 13 residues. Amplification targeted TCR beta CDR3 regions from RNA transcripts. HTBI primers drove first-round RT-PCR of the TCR CDR3. MiXCR, run by TCRdb on the multiplex PCR reads, gives a single entry per CDR3 protein. The table lists some 770,000 distinct CDR3 sequences, about 17% of them singletons. This TCR derives from a young man with Graves' hyperthyroidism. Source material: blood. This rearrangement joins TRBV12-3 or TRBV12-4 to TRBJ1-5; D unclear. The CDR3 DNA follows: TGTGCCAGCAGTTTTGGTCGCGATCAGCCCCAGCATTTT. This translates into CASSFGRDQPQHF.